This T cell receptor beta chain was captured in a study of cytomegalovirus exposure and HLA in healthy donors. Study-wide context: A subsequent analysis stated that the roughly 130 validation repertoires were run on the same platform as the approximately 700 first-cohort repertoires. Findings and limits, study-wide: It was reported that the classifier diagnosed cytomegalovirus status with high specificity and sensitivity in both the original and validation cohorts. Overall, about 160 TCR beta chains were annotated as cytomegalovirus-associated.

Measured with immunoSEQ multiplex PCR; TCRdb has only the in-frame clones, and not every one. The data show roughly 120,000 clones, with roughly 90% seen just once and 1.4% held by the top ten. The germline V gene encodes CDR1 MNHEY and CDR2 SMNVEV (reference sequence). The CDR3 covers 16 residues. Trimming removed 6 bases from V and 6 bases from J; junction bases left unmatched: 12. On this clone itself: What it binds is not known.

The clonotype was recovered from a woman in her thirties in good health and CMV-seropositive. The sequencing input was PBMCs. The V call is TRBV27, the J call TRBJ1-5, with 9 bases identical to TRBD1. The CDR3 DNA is TGTGCCAGCAGCAGAAACCGGGACAGGGTTCGTCAGCCCCAGCATTTT. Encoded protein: CASSRNRDRVRQPQHF.